This T cell receptor (beta chain) was profiled in a study of cytomegalovirus exposure and HLA in healthy donors. The PCR had 60 Vbeta and 13 Jbeta primers. Repertoires were generated with immunoSEQ multiplex PCR, while TCRdb's copy carries only in-frame clones and drops some. This table has 200,000 or so clones, 75% to 85% appearing once. In the case of this clone: The antigen remains unidentified. An end of the junction differs from the germline gene, which may be a read error.

Study-level findings and limits: Later on, an analysis tied 15,000 to 20,000 TCR beta sequences to HLA alleles at 0.05 false discovery rate. Reportedly, fewer N-insertions than the approximately 690-donor mean appeared in an Asian-associated ancestry cluster in a later analysis.

Looked up from germline, CDR1 is SSHAT and CDR2 is FNYEAQ (reference sequence). This CDR3 region has 16 residues. This clonotype was obtained from a woman aged 18-29 years in good health and CMV-seropositive. The chain is built from TRBV7-7 and TRBJ2-5; TRBD1 agrees at 9 bases. Sequences were obtained from PBMCs. CDR3 protein: CASSLGPGQGTETQYF. The CDR3 DNA is TGTGCTAGCAGCTTAGGGCCGGGACAGGGAACAGAGACCCAGTACTTC.